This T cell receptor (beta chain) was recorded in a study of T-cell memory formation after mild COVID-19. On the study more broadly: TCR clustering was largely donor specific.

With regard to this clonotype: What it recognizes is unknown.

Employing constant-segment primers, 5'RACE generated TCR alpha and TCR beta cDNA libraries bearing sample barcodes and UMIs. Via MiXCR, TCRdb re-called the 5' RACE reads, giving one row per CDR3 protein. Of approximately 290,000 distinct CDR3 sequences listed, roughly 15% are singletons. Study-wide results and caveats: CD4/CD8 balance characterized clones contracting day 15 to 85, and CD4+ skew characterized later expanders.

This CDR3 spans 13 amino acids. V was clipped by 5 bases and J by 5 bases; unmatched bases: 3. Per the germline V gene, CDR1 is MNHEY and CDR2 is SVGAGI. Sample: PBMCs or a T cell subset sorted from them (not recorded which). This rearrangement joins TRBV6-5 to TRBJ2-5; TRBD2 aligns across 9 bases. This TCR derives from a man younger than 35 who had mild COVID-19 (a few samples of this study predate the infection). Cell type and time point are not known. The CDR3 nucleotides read TGTGCCAGCAGTCTTACTAGCGGGGAGACCCAGTACTTC. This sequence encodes CASSLTSGETQYF.